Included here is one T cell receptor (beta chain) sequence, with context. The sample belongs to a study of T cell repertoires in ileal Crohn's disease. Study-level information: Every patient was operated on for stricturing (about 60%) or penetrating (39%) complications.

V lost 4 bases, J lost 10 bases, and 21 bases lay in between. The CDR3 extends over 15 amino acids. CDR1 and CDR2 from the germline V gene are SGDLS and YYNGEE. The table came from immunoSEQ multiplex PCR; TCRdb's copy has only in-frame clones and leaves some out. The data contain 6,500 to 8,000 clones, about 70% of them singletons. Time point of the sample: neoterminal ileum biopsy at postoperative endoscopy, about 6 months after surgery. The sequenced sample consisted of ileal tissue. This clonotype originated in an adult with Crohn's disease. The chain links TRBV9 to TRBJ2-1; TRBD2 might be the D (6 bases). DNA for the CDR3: TGTGCCAGCAGCCCACGACTAGTCTCCTGGGGGGAGCAGTTCTTC. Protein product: CASSPRLVSWGEQFF.